Reported below is one T cell receptor (beta chain). Its antigen is undetermined. This record belongs to a study of T cell responses to AZD1222 COVID-19 vaccine. General study results and limits: Clonal diversity was possibly underestimated; the donors were predominantly white British and more often female. Regions 160-218 and 743-854 held dominance among vaccine-associated CD4 TCRs, which spanned spike.

V lost 4 bases, J lost 0 bases, and 2 bases stayed unmatched. CDR3 length equals 13 residues. Germline CDR1 SQVTM, CDR2 ANQGSEA. Sequencing was performed with immunoSEQ multiplex PCR; in TCRdb, only in-frame clones are kept and a portion is missing. The table lists 200,000 or so clones, 94% of them singletons. The genes are TRBV29-1 and TRBJ2-7; 8 nucleotides line up with TRBD2. The clonotype comes from an adult in good health. Here the sequenced sample was peripheral blood, taken on day 0 of AZD1222 vaccination. CDR3 residues: CSVVGTSSYEQYF. Here the CDR3 DNA reads TGCAGCGTTGTCGGGACTAGCTCCTACGAGCAGTACTTC.